A single sample gave rise to the 6 T cell receptor beta chains below, sequenced in a study of T cells in Graves' hyperthyroidism and ophthalmopathy (dated by TCRdb to about 2019). Libraries were built with multiplex PCR. The data were produced on an Illumina HiSeq 2000. The TCR beta CDR3 regions were amplified from RNA transcripts. The TCR CDR3 was subjected to a first round of RT-PCR using the HTBI primer set and the Qiagen OneStep RT-PCR kit. TCRdb applied fastp at Q25 and MiXCR to the public reads, then kept only in-frame beta chains. When rows share a CDR3 protein, they turn into one entry using the most common DNA and genes. Present in this sample are about 510,000 distinct CDR3 sequences, approximately 48% of which were seen just once. The top ten constitute 44% of the sample. Sequencing was performed on peripheral blood or thyroid tissue (not recorded which). These receptors all come from an adult woman with Graves' disease, either hyperthyroidism or ophthalmopathy (not recorded which).

This clonotype has a handful of counts. The chain recombines TRBV6-6 with TRBJ2-7, with TRBD2 matching over 9 bases. Germline V gives CDR1 MNHNY, CDR2 SVGAGI (reference sequence). V shed 4 bases and J 2 bases; nucleotides not matched to a gene: 6. This CDR3 is 15 amino acids long. DNA for the CDR3: TGTGCCAGCAGTTCCCGGACTAGCGAAACCTACGAGCAGTACTTC. Translated, it gives CASSSRTSETYEQYF.

This chain joins TRBV6-5 and TRBJ1-4; 8 nucleotides line up with TRBD1. The CDR3 runs 15 residues. The ends lost 5 bases at V and 11 bases at J; junction bases unmatched: 13. Germline CDR1 and CDR2: MNHEY and SVGAGI. CDR3 sequence: CASSVRQGTVVKLFF. The CDR3 DNA reads TGTGCCAGCAGTGTGAGACAGGGGACGGTTGTGAAACTGTTTTTT.

This rearrangement joins TRBV10-3 to TRBJ2-7; TRBD2 aligns across 16 bases. This CDR3 spans 18 amino acids. V dropped 7 bases and J dropped 5; count of bases not matched to a gene: 14. The germline CDR1 and CDR2 sequences are ENHRY and SYGVKD. The CDR3 bases are TGTGCCATCACCCCGGGACTAGCGGGAGGGCCAGTGAGAAACGAGCAGTACTTC. Encoded protein: CAITPGLAGGPVRNEQYF.

The chain is built from TRBV6-6 and TRBJ1-1; D is uncertain. Germline V gene data show CDR1 as MNHNY and CDR2 as SVGAGI (reference sequence). CDR3 length: 12 amino acids. V was cut by 5 bases and J by 4 bases, with 8 bases left in between. Here the CDR3 reads CASSLWSTEAFF. The CDR3 bases are TGTGCCAGCAGTCTGTGGAGCACTGAAGCTTTCTTT.

The chain is built from TRBV10-3 and TRBJ1-3; D is uncertain. The CDR3 sequence is 15 residues long. V dropped 9 bases and J dropped 2 bases, with 17 bases sitting between them. Germline V lookup: CDR1 ENHRY, CDR2 SYGVKD. The CDR3 sequence: CAIAPADLAGNTIYF. As DNA, the CDR3 is TGTGCCATTGCCCCCGCGGATCTGGCTGGAAACACCATATATTTT.

This clonotype was detected many times. The chain uses TRBV29-1 and TRBJ1-6; D is unclear. The V and J ends lost 8 bases and 3 bases respectively, with 17 bases between them. The germline V gene has CDR1 SQVTM and CDR2 ANQGSEA. The CDR3 loop spans 15 amino acids. In DNA form, the CDR3 reads TGCAGCCCGGAGGAGGGCACGGACTATAATTCACCCCTCCACTTT. Translation gives CSPEEGTDYNSPLHF. Full variable domain (outside the CDR3, taken from reference TRBV29-1 and TRBJ1-6): SAVISQKPSRDICQRGTSLTIQCQVDSQVTMMFWYRQQPGQSLTLIATANQGSEATYESGFVIDKFPISRPNLTFSTLTVSNMSPEDSSIYLCSPEEGTDYNSPLHFGNGTRLTVT.